One and the same sample provided the 27 T cell receptor beta chains below, sequenced in a study of a mutant IDH1 vaccine in newly diagnosed glioma. Clones were sequenced by immunoSEQ multiplex PCR, and TCRdb holds only the in-frame ones, with some missing. The sample lists tens of thousands of clones; roughly 80% were seen once. As for time point: week 35, safety follow-up. The study gave 300 ug of mutant IDH1 20-mer peptide per vaccine dose, with topical imiquimod. These receptors are not linked to any known antigen. The sample here was PBMCs, taken from a glioma patient whose treatment included an IDH1 peptide vaccine. The source of these receptors is a man aged 35 to 55 with glioma.

This clone was observed a handful of times. The chain uses TRBV2 and TRBJ2-2; 7 bases map to TRBD1. Trimming cost V 7 bases and J 4 bases; bases outside gene matches: 3. The CDR3 length is 13 residues. CDR1 and CDR2 (germline): SNHLY, FYNNEI. The chain's CDR3 is CASKGAITGELFF. The CDR3 bases are TGTGCCAGCAAGGGGGCGATCACCGGGGAGCTGTTTTTT.

The chain couples TRBV5-8 to TRBJ1-4; D call uncertain. Deletions cut 2 bases from V and 5 bases from J, with 13 bases between. Looked up from germline, CDR1 is SGHTS and CDR2 is YDEGEE. The CDR3 runs to 15 residues. CDR3 region: CASSFHTGGNEKLFF. The CDR3 nucleotides are TGTGCCAGCAGCTTCCACACCGGCGGAAATGAAAAACTGTTTTTT.

In its sample, this clone was seen once. The chain links TRBV6-1 to TRBJ2-2; 11 nucleotides match TRBD1. CDR3 length: 14 residues. V lost 10 bases to trimming and J lost 6 bases; unmatched junction nucleotides: 7. The germline V gene encodes CDR1 MNHNS and CDR2 SASEGT. CDR3 protein: CATRTGGRAGELFF. The CDR3 DNA is TGTGCCACCAGGACAGGGGGCAGGGCCGGGGAGCTGTTTTTT.

V gene TRBV21-1 combines with J gene TRBJ2-7; TRBD2, the D gene given by the table, was not confirmed from the DNA. TRBV21-1 is described as a pseudogene. The CDR3 runs to 14 residues. The CDR3 loop reads CASSKAWPPGEQYF. For the CDR3, the DNA is TGTGCCAGCAGCAAAGCTTGGCCCCCGGGGGAGCAGTACTTC.

This clone has just a few counts. The chain joins TRBV7-8 to TRBJ1-1, with 10 bases that match TRBD1. The CDR3 is made up of 12 amino acids. Germline trimming cut 5 bases from V and 12 bases from J; bases unmatched to any gene: 6. Germline-derived CDR1 and CDR2 are SGHVS and FQNEAQ. In DNA form, the CDR3 reads TGTGCCAGCAGCCCGCGGACAGGGGGATCTTTCTTT. Its translation is CASSPRTGGSFF. The complete variable domain, with remaining parts taken from reference TRBV7-8 and TRBJ1-1, reads GAGVSQSPRYKVAKRGQDVALRCDPISGHVSLFWYQQALGQGPEFLTYFQNEAQLDKSGLPSDRFFAERPEGSVSTLKIQRTQQEDSAVYLCASSPRTGGSFFGQGTRLTVV.

This sequence joins TRBV7-2 and TRBJ1-6, with 7 bases fitting TRBD1. The CDR3 is 15 amino acids. The V and J ends lost 5 bases and 11 bases, in that order; junction bases with no gene match: 12. Germline values: CDR1 SGHTA, CDR2 FQGNSA. DNA of the CDR3: TGTGCCAGCAGCGGAACGACAGGGACGGGGGCACCCCTCCACTTT. It translates to CASSGTTGTGAPLHF.

The V call is TRBV15, the J call TRBJ1-4; 10 bases line up with TRBD1. After removal of 3 bases from V and 8 bases from J, the junction contained 6 bases not matched to a gene. The length of the CDR3 is 15 residues. CDR1 and CDR2 (germline): LNHNV, YYDKDF (reference sequence). CDR3 nucleotides: TGTGCCACCAGCAGGGGGACAGGGGTGGACGAAAAACTGTTTTTT. Translating it yields CATSRGTGVDEKLFF.

The gene calls are TRBV9 and TRBJ2-2, with TRBD1 matching 9 bases. Germline-derived CDR1 and CDR2 are SGDLS and YYNGEE. The length of the CDR3 is 16 residues. The junction had 6 bases not matched to a gene; V was cut back by 4 bases and J by 2 bases. The CDR3 sequence: CASSPPGQGNTGELFF. The CDR3 DNA follows: TGTGCCAGCAGCCCGCCGGGACAGGGTAACACCGGGGAGCTGTTTTTT. Looking up the rest from reference TRBV9 and TRBJ2-2 gives the full variable domain: DSGVTQTPKHLITATGQRVTLRCSPRSGDLSVYWYQQSLDQGLQFLIQYYNGEERAKGNILERFSAQQFPDLHSELNLSSLELGDSALYFCASSPPGQGNTGELFFGEGSRLTVL.

The chain combines TRBV5-1 with TRBJ2-7; 10 positions agree with TRBD2. Germline CDR1 is SGHRS and CDR2 is YFSETQ. Unmatched junction bases numbered 3, after V lost 0 bases and J lost 6 bases. The CDR3 extends over 14 amino acids. The CDR3 region is CASSLGLAGVEQYF. CDR3 sequence (DNA): TGCGCCAGCAGCTTGGGGCTAGCGGGAGTCGAGCAGTACTTC. The variable domain in full, completed from reference TRBV5-1 and TRBJ2-7, reads KAGVTQTPRYLIKTRGQQVTLSCSPISGHRSVSWYQQTPGQGLQFLFEYFSETQRNKGNFPGRFSGRQFSNSRSEMNVSTLELGDSALYLCASSLGLAGVEQYFGPGTRLTVT.

The chain recombines TRBV19 with TRBJ2-7; D might be TRBD1 (5 bases). Germline loops: CDR1 LNHDA, CDR2 SQIVND (reference sequence). This CDR3 is built from 12 residues. V was pared by 8 bases and J by 2 bases, with 10 bases between. In DNA, the CDR3 is TGTGCCAGTGAATCAGGGACCTACGAGCAGTACTTC. Its translation: CASESGTYEQYF.

This chain connects TRBV14 to TRBJ2-2; 8 bases fit TRBD1. The germline CDR1 and CDR2 sequences are SGHDN and FVKESK. The CDR3 runs to 15 residues. V shed 4 bases and J 7 bases; nucleotides not matched to a gene: 8. In DNA form, the CDR3 reads TGTGCCAGCAGCCCAAGACCGACAGGGGTCGGGGAGCTGTTTTTT. Translated: CASSPRPTGVGELFF.

This chain joins TRBV4-2 and TRBJ2-7, with a possible D match to TRBD1 (6 bases). The CDR3 sequence is 12 residues long. The ends were cut back, 5 bases at V and 3 bases at J, with 8 bases in the middle. In germline, CDR1 is LGHNA, CDR2 YNFKEQ. CDR3 amino acids: CASSSDSYEQYF. CDR3 sequence (DNA): TGTGCCAGCAGCTCGGACAGCTACGAGCAGTACTTC.

The chain carries TRBV7-2 and TRBJ1-2; TRBD1 is a possible D gene (6 bases). Deletions cut 2 bases from V and 0 bases from J, with 10 bases between. In germline, CDR1 is SGHTA, CDR2 FQGNSA. The CDR3 contains 15 residues. The CDR3 DNA reads TGTGCCAGCAGCTTACGACAGGTAGCTAACTATGGCTACACCTTC. It specifies CASSLRQVANYGYTF.

The chain employs TRBV6-5 and TRBJ1-1; TRBD1 might be the D (5 bases). This CDR3 is 12 amino acids long. Germline-derived CDR1 and CDR2 are MNHEY and SVGAGI. V was cut by 6 bases and J by 10 bases, with 15 bases left in between. The CDR3 region is CASSPRDFGAFF. The CDR3 coding sequence is TGTGCCAGCAGCCCCAGGGATTTTGGAGCTTTCTTT.

This chain joins TRBV4-2 and TRBJ2-7; perhaps D is TRBD1 or TRBD2 (5 bases each). Trimming took 0 bases from V and 0 from J, leaving 12 bases between them. This CDR3 has 16 amino acids. Germline CDR1 and CDR2: LGHNA and YNFKEQ. CDR3 sequence reads: CASSQEEGTGSYEQYF. The CDR3 region has the DNA TGTGCCAGCAGCCAAGAAGAAGGGACCGGCTCCTACGAGCAGTACTTC.

CDR3 sequence reads: CASSLTSAETQYF. In DNA, the CDR3 is TGTGCCAGCAGCTTAACCTCTGCGGAGACCCAGTACTTC. The genes are TRBV7-3 and TRBJ2-5; no clear D. Germline CDR1 SGHTA, CDR2 FQGTGA. With 0 bases removed from V and 5 bases from J, the gap between germline ends came to 7 bases. The CDR3 has 13 residues.

The chain employs TRBV5-6 and TRBJ1-1; D is ambiguous. CDR1 and CDR2 (germline): SGHDT, YYEEEE. There are 13 residues in the CDR3. The V gene lost 3 bases and the J gene lost 6 bases, with 12 bases spanning the gap. The CDR3 bases are TGTGCCAGCAGCTGGGGTTCAGGTGCTGAAGCTTTCTTT. It encodes CASSWGSGAEAFF. The whole variable domain, remainder taken from reference TRBV5-6 and TRBJ1-1, is DAGVTQSPTHLIKTRGQQVTLRCSPKSGHDTVSWYQQALGQGPQFIFQYYEEEERQRGNFPDRFSGHQFPNYSSELNVNALLLGDSALYLCASSWGSGAEAFFGQGTRLTVV.

This clone has a handful of counts. The gene calls are TRBV9 and TRBJ2-3; D ambiguous. Deletions cut 0 bases from V and 2 bases from J, with 10 bases between. Germline V gives CDR1 SGDLS, CDR2 YYNGEE. The length of the CDR3 is 15 residues. The CDR3 DNA sequence: TGTGCCAGCAGCGTAGGGGCAGGACCCACAGATACGCAGTATTTT. Protein: CASSVGAGPTDTQYF. Using reference TRBV9 and TRBJ2-3 for the parts outside the CDR3, the full variable domain is DSGVTQTPKHLITATGQRVTLRCSPRSGDLSVYWYQQSLDQGLQFLIQYYNGEERAKGNILERFSAQQFPDLHSELNLSSLELGDSALYFCASSVGAGPTDTQYFGPGTRLTVL.

The chain combines TRBV5-4 with TRBJ2-5; 11 bases are shared with TRBD1. V gave up 1 base and J gave up 4 bases; unmatched junction bases: 3. The CDR3 runs 15 residues. Looked up from germline, CDR1 is SGHNT and CDR2 is YYREEE (reference sequence). The CDR3 loop reads CASSLPGQGGETQYF. CDR3 nucleotides: TGTGCCAGCAGCTTGCCGGGACAGGGGGGAGAGACCCAGTACTTC.

The count of this clone is one. J is TRBJ2-3 and V is TRBV4-3, with TRBD2 matching over 7 bases. This CDR3 contains 13 residues. The V gene's germline CDR1 is LGHNA and CDR2 YSLEER. Unmatched junction bases numbered 3, after V lost 4 bases and J lost 5 bases. CDR3: CASSRIAGDTQYF. CDR3 sequence (DNA): TGCGCCAGCAGCCGTATAGCGGGAGATACGCAGTATTTT.

This chain connects TRBV20-1 to TRBJ1-4; D is unclear. This CDR3 comprises 11 residues. Trimming cost V 4 bases and J 5 bases, with 5 bases left between them. Looked up from germline, CDR1 is DFQATT and CDR2 is SNEGSKA (reference sequence). The CDR3 coding sequence is TGCAGTGCTACCCTAAATGAAAAACTGTTTTTT. Translated, it gives CSATLNEKLFF.

The chain is built from TRBV30 and TRBJ1-3; D is perhaps TRBD1 (5 bases). The CDR3 has 15 amino acids. The germline V gene encodes CDR1 GTSNPN and CDR2 SVGIG (reference sequence). The CDR3 DNA is TGTGCGATACTAGATTGGGGGAGCTCTGGAAACACCATATATTTT. It specifies CAILDWGSSGNTIYF.

V gene TRBV6-5 combines with J gene TRBJ1-4; no reliable D call. This CDR3 region has 15 residues. Trimming took 0 bases from V and 6 from J, leaving 11 bases between them. Germline CDR1 reads MNHEY; CDR2 reads SVGAGI. The CDR3 DNA is TGTGCCAGCAGTTACTCGGCGAAGACGCATGAAAAACTGTTTTTT. Translation: CASSYSAKTHEKLFF.

V gene TRBV4-1 combines with J gene TRBJ2-7; 8 bases fit TRBD2. The CDR3 consists of 15 residues. Germline trimming cut 1 base from V and 3 bases from J; bases unmatched to any gene: 5. Per the germline V gene, CDR1 is MGHRA and CDR2 is YSYEKL. CDR3 in DNA: TGCGCCAGCAGCCAAGCTCCACTAGCGGTCTACGAGCAGTACTTC. Protein sequence: CASSQAPLAVYEQYF.

This clone was counted a few times. In nucleotides, the CDR3 is TGCGCCAGTCCCGTGCGCAGGTTTAATCAGCCCCAGCATTTT. Its protein is CASPVRRFNQPQHF. V usage is TRBV10-1 and J usage is TRBJ1-5; D call uncertain. CDR3 length: 14 amino acids. Trimming removed 9 bases at V and 4 bases at J, with 16 bases between. Germline-derived CDR1 and CDR2 are WNHNN and SYGVQD (reference sequence).

This clone was seen once. The CDR3 region has the DNA TGCAGCGTGTATCCCGGGACACTGACCGGGGAGCTGTTTTTT. Amino acids: CSVYPGTLTGELFF. This chain connects TRBV29-1 to TRBJ2-2, with a tentative D call TRBD1 (6 bases). The CDR3 length is 14 residues. Germline V lookup: CDR1 SQVTM, CDR2 ANQGSEA. The V end was cut by 6 bases, the J end by 5 bases, with 16 bases between.

In its sample, this clone was seen a few times. The chain carries TRBV7-2 and TRBJ2-2, with D possibly being TRBD2 (5 bases). V gave up 3 bases and J gave up 4 bases, with 9 bases separating them. Germline CDR1 reads SGHTA; CDR2 reads FQGNSA. CDR3 length: 14 residues. The CDR3 is CASSFKRFTGELFF. Here the CDR3 DNA reads TGTGCCAGCAGCTTTAAGCGGTTCACCGGGGAGCTGTTTTTT. The variable domain in full, completed from reference TRBV7-2 and TRBJ2-2, reads GAGVSQSPSNKVTEKGKDVELRCDPISGHTALYWYRQSLGQGLEFLIYFQGNSAPDKSGLPSDRFSAERTGGSVSTLTIQRTQQEDSAVYLCASSFKRFTGELFFGEGSRLTVL.